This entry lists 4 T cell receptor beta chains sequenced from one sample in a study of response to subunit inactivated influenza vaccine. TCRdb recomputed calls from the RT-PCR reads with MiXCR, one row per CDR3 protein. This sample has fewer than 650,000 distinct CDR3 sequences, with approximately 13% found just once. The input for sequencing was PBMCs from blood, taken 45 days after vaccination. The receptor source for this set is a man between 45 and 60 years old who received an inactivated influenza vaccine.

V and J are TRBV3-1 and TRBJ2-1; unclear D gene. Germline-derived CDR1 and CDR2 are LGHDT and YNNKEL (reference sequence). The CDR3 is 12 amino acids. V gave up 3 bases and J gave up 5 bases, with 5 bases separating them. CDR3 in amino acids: CASSQEDNEQFF. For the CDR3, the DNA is TGTGCCAGCAGCCAGGAAGACAATGAGCAGTTCTTC.

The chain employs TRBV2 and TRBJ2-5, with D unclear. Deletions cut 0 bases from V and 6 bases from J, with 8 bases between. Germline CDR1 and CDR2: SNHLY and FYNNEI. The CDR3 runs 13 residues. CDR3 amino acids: CASSEAGSQTQYF. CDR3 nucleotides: TGTGCCAGCAGTGAAGCAGGGTCCCAGACCCAGTACTTC.

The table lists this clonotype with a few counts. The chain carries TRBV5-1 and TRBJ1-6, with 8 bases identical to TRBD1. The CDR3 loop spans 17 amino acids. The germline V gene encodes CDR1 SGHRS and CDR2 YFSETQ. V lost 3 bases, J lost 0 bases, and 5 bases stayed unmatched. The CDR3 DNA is TGCGCCAGCAGCTCTGGACAGGGAAGCTCCTATAATTCACCCCTCCACTTT. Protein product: CASSSGQGSSYNSPLHF.

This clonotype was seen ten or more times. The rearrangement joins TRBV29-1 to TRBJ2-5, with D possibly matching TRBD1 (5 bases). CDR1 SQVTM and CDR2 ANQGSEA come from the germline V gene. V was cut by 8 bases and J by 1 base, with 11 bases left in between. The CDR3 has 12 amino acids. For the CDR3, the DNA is TGCAGCTCAAGACAGACCCAAGAGACCCAGTACTTC. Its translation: CSSRQTQETQYF.